Presented here are 11 T cell receptor beta chains from one specimen sequenced in a study of immune reconstitution after stem cell transplant in scleroderma. TCRdb fed the RT-PCR reads into MiXCR, producing one record per CDR3 protein. The sample shows roughly 3,000 distinct CDR3 sequences, around 8.5% of them seen only once. Sampling was conducted before or after autologous hematopoietic stem cell transplantation (not recorded which). The source is a female donor with systemic sclerosis.

This clonotype rates as medium-sized. The V and J genes are TRBV2 and TRBJ1-6; 8 positions match TRBD1. Losses at the gene ends were 5 bases for V and 5 bases for J; bases not matched to a gene: 2. The CDR3 contains 14 residues. Per germline, CDR1 SNHLY and CDR2 FYNNEI. The CDR3 bases are TGTGCCAGCAGTATGACAGGGGATAATTCACCCCTCCACTTT. Translating gives CASSMTGDNSPLHF.

V is TRBV20-1 and J is TRBJ2-1, with D perhaps matching TRBD2 (6 bases). V dropped 3 bases and J dropped 6 bases, with 15 bases sitting between them. This CDR3 is built from 14 residues. From germline, CDR1 is DFQATT and CDR2 SNEGSKA (reference sequence). CDR3 DNA sequence: TGCAGTGCTAGGATGGGGGGAGCCCTCAATGAGCAGTTCTTC. Protein product: CSARMGGALNEQFF.

This chain joins TRBV6-2 or TRBV6-3 and TRBJ2-1; TRBD2 aligns across 9 bases. This CDR3 is 15 amino acids long. After removal of 2 bases from V and 2 bases from J, the junction contained 1 base not matched to a gene. CDR1 is MNHEY, CDR2 SVGEGT, per germline. DNA of the CDR3: TGTGCCAGCAGTTACCTAGCGGGGCCCTACAATGAGCAGTTCTTC. This gives the protein CASSYLAGPYNEQFF.

This clonotype is classed as medium-sized. This sequence joins TRBV20-1 and TRBJ2-1; weak D call: TRBD2 (5 bases). This CDR3 contains 14 residues. The ends were cut back, 1 base at V and 6 bases at J, with 13 bases in the middle. In germline, CDR1 is DFQATT, CDR2 SNEGSKA (reference sequence). CDR3 protein: CSARVPGISNEQFF. Written as DNA, the CDR3 is TGCAGTGCTAGAGTCCCCGGGATTAGCAATGAGCAGTTCTTC.

There are a few counts of this clonotype. This sequence joins TRBV5-1 and TRBJ2-5; the match to TRBD2 covers 8 bases. V lost 4 bases and J lost 5; bases outside the gene matches: 10. This CDR3 region has 15 residues. Germline V gives CDR1 SGHRS, CDR2 YFSETQ. The CDR3 reads CASSAYSGDVETQYF. In DNA form, the CDR3 reads TGCGCCAGCAGCGCATATAGCGGGGATGTGGAGACCCAGTACTTC.

This clonotype was seen more than once but under ten times. V and J are TRBV12-3 or TRBV12-4 and TRBJ1-2, with a possible D match to TRBD1 (6 bases). Trimming took 7 bases from V and 3 from J, leaving 15 bases between them. This CDR3 has 14 amino acids. CDR3 residues: CASTQDRPDYGYTF. Here the CDR3 DNA reads TGTGCCAGCACCCAGGACAGACCGGACTATGGCTACACCTTC.

This clonotype qualifies as medium-sized. The chain uses TRBV20-1 and TRBJ2-3; D perhaps matches TRBD2 (5 bases). Germline loops: CDR1 DFQATT, CDR2 SNEGSKA (reference sequence). This CDR3 is 14 amino acids long. V dropped 4 bases and J dropped 1 base, with 12 bases sitting between them. The CDR3 coding sequence is TGCAGTGCTACCGTTAGAGCGGGCACAGATACGCAGTATTTT. Encoded protein: CSATVRAGTDTQYF.

The J gene is TRBJ1-1, the V gene TRBV18; D might be TRBD1 (5 bases). V lost 3 bases and J 1 base, leaving 9 bases between the germline ends. The CDR3 extends over 14 amino acids. From germline, CDR1 is KGHSH and CDR2 LQKENI. The CDR3 DNA reads TGTGCCAGCTCACCCAAACAGGCGAACACTGAAGCTTTCTTT. This gives the protein CASSPKQANTEAFF.

The chain joins TRBV5-6 to TRBJ2-3; no clear D gene. The V end was cut by 0 bases, the J end by 2 bases, with 13 bases between. The CDR3 is 16 amino acids. Germline V lookup: CDR1 SGHDT, CDR2 YYEEEE. The CDR3 DNA follows: TGTGCCAGCAGCTTGGAGGGATTTGGAGACACAGATACGCAGTATTTT. Its protein is CASSLEGFGDTDTQYF.

V and J are TRBV9 and TRBJ1-5; D might be TRBD1 (5 bases). Germline V gene lookup returns CDR1 SGDLS and CDR2 YYNGEE. Trimming took off 3 bases at V and 0 bases at J, with 7 bases between the two ends. The CDR3 length is 14 residues. CDR3 in DNA: TGTGCCAGCAGCGCGGGGGATAGCAATCAGCCCCAGCATTTT. Protein: CASSAGDSNQPQHF.

This clonotype is categorized as medium-sized (0.01 to 0.1%). The V call is TRBV2, the J call TRBJ2-7, with 8 bases matching TRBD1. This CDR3 region has 14 residues. V dropped 7 bases and J dropped 0; count of bases not matched to a gene: 5. The germline V gene has CDR1 SNHLY and CDR2 FYNNEI. CDR3 in amino acids: CASIVGTGSYEQYF. CDR3 DNA sequence: TGTGCCAGCATCGTCGGGACAGGCTCCTACGAGCAGTACTTC.